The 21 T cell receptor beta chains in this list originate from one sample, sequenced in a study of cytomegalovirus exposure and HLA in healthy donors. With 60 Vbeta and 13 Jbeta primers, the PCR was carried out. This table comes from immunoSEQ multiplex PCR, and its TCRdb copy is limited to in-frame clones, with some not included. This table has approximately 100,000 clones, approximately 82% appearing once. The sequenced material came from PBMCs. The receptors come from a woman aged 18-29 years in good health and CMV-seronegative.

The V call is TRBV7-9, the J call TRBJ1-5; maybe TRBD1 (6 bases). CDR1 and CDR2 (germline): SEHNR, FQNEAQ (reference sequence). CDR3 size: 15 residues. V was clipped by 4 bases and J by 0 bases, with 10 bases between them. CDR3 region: CASSSTRGSNQPQHF. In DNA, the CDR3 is TGTGCCAGCAGCTCAACCAGGGGTAGCAATCAGCCCCAGCATTTT.

The CDR3 DNA reads TGTGCCAGCAGCCGGCCGGGACTCCCGCTCAGTGAGCAGTTCTTC. Protein product: CASSRPGLPLSEQFF. V is TRBV7-9 and J is TRBJ2-1, with a tentative D call TRBD2 (6 bases). CDR1 SEHNR and CDR2 FQNEAQ come from the germline V gene (reference sequence). Trimming cost V 5 bases and J 9 bases, with 20 bases left between them. The CDR3 length is 15 residues.

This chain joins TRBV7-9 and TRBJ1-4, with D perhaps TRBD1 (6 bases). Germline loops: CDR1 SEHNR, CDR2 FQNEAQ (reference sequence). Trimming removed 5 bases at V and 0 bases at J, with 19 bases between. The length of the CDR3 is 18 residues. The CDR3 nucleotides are TGTGCCAGCAGCGTCCACAGTGTGGGGGCGGCAACTAATGAAAAACTGTTTTTT. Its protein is CASSVHSVGAATNEKLFF.

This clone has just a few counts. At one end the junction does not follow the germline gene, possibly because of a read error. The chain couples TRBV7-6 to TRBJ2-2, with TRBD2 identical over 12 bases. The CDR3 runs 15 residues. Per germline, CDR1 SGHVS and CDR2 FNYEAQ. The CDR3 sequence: CASSLAGGPSGELFF. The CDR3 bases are TGTGCCAGCAGCCTAGCGGGGGGGCCCTCCGGGGAGCTGTTTTTT. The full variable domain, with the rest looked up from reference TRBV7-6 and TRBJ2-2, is GAGVSQSPRYKVTKRGQDVALRCDPISGHVSLYWYRQALGQGPEFLTYFNYEAQQDKSGLPNDRFSAERPEGSISTLTIQRTEQRDSAMYRCASSLAGGPSGELFFGEGSRLTVL.

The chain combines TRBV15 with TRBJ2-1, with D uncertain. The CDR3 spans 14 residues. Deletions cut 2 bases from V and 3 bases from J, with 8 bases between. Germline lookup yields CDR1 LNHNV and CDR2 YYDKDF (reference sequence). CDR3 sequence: CATSRLRVYNEQFF. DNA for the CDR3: TGTGCCACCAGCAGACTACGGGTCTACAATGAGCAGTTCTTC.

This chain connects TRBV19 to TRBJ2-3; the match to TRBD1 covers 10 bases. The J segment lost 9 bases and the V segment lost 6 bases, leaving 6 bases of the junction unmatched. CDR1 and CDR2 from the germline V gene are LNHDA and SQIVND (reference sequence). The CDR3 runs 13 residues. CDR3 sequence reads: CASSYGGQGTQYF. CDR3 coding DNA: TGTGCCAGTAGCTACGGGGGACAGGGGACGCAGTATTTT.

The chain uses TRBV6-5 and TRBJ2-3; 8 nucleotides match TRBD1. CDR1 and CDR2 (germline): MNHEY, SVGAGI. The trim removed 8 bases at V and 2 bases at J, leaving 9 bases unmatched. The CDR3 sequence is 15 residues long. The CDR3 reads CASGRTGRDTDTQYF. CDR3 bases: TGTGCCAGCGGCCGGACAGGGCGAGACACAGATACGCAGTATTTT.

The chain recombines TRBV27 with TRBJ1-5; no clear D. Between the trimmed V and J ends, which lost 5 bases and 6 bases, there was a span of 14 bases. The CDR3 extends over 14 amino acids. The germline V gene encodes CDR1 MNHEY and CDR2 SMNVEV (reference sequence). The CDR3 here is CASSPTLFGQPQHF. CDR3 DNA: TGTGCCAGCAGTCCCACCCTATTTGGTCAGCCCCAGCATTTT.

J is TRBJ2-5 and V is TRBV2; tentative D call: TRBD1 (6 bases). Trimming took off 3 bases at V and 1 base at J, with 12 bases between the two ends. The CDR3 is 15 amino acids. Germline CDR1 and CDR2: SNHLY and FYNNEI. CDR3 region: CASSEARGFQETQYF. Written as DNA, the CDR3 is TGTGCCAGCAGTGAGGCCAGGGGTTTCCAAGAGACCCAGTACTTC.

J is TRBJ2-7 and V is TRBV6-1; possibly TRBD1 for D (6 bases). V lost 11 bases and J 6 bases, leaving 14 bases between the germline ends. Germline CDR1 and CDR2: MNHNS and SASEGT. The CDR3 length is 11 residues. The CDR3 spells CAVTGYGEQYF. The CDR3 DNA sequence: TGTGCCGTCACAGGGTACGGCGAGCAGTACTTC.

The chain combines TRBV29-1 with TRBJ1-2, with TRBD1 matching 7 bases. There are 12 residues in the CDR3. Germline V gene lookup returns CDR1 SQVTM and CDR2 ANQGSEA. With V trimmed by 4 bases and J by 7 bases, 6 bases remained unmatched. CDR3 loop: CSVVRGGGGYTF. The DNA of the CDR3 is TGCAGCGTTGTGAGAGGGGGCGGTGGCTACACCTTC.

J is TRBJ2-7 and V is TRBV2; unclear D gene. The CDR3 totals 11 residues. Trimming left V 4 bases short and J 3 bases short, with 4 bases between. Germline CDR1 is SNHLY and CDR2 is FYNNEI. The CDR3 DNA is TGTGCCAGCAGTGCTAGCTACGAGCAGTACTTC. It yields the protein CASSASYEQYF.

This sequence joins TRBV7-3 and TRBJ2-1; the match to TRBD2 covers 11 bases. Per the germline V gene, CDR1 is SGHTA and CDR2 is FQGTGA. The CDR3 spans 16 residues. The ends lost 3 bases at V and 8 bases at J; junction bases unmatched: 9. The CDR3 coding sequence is TGTGCCAGCAGCTTGCGTAGCGGGAGGGCCTGTTATGAGCAGTTCTTC. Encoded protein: CASSLRSGRACYEQFF.

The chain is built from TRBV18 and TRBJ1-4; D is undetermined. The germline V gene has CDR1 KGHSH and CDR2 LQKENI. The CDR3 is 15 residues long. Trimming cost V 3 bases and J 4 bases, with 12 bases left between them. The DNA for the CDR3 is TGTGCCAGCTCACCTTCGACACGGTTTAATGAAAAACTGTTTTTT. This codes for CASSPSTRFNEKLFF.

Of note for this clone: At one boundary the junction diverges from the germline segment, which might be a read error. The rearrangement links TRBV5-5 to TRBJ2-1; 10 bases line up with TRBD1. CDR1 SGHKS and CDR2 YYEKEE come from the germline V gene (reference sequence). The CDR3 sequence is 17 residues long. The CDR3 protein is CASSLAPYRDRGSSMVF. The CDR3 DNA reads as TGTGCCAGCAGCTTAGCCCCCTACCGGGACAGGGGAAGTAGTATGGTCTTC.

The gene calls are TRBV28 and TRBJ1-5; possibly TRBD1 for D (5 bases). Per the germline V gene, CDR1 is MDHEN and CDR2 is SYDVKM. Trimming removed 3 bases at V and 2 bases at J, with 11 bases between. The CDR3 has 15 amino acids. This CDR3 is CASSLGPGGNQPQHF. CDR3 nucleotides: TGTGCCAGCAGTTTGGGGCCAGGTGGCAATCAGCCCCAGCATTTT. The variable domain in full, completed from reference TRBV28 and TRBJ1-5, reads DVKVTQSSRYLVKRTGEKVFLECVQDMDHENMFWYRQDPGLGLRLIYFSYDVKMKEKGDIPEGYSVSREKKERFSLILESASTNQTSMYLCASSLGPGGNQPQHFGDGTRLSIL.

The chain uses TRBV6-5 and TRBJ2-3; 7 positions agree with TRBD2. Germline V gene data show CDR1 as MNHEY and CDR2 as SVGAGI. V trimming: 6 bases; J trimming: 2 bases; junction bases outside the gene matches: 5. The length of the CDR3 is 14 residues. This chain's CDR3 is CASRGGSVTDTQYF. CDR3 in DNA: TGTGCCAGCAGGGGCGGGAGTGTCACAGATACGCAGTATTTT.

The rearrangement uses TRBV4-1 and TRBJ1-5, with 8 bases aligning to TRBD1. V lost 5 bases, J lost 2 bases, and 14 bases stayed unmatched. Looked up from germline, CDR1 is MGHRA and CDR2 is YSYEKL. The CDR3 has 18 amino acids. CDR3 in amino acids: CASSGGAGGLRGNQPQHF. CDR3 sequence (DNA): TGCGCCAGCAGCGGGGGGGCAGGGGGCCTTCGAGGCAATCAGCCCCAGCATTTT.

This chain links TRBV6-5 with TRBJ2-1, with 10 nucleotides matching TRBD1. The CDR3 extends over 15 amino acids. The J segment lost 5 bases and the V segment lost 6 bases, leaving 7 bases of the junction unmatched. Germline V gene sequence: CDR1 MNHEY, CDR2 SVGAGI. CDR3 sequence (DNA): TGTGCCAGCAGCCGAGACAGGGGGCGAAACAATGAGCAGTTCTTC. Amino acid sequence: CASSRDRGRNNEQFF.

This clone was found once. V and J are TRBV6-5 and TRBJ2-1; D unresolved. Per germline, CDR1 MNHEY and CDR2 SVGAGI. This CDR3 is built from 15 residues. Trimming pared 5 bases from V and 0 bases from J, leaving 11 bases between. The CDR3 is CASSSPSSSYNEQFF. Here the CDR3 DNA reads TGTGCCAGCAGTAGTCCTTCGAGCTCCTACAATGAGCAGTTCTTC.

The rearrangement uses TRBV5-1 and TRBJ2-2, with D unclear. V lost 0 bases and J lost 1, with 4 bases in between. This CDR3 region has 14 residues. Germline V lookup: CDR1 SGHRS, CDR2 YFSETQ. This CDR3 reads CASSLGQNTGELFF. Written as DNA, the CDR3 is TGCGCCAGCAGCTTGGGACAGAACACCGGGGAGCTGTTTTTT. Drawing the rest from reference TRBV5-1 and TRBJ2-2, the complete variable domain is KAGVTQTPRYLIKTRGQQVTLSCSPISGHRSVSWYQQTPGQGLQFLFEYFSETQRNKGNFPGRFSGRQFSNSRSEMNVSTLELGDSALYLCASSLGQNTGELFFGEGSRLTVL.